This paragraph reports one T cell receptor beta chain. The antigen remains unidentified. The CDR3 totals 15 residues. The germline CDR1 and CDR2 sequences are SGDLS and YYNGEE. Trimming cost V 3 bases and J 4 bases, with 13 bases left between them. A universal primer site arose from template switching, and cDNA bore unique molecular identifiers. TCRdb ran MiXCR on the 5' RACE reads and lists one entry per CDR3 protein. The sample lists about 250,000 distinct CDR3 sequences, approximately 8.6% occurring once. The sample is drawn from a study of identical twins. The study, taken as a whole, reports: Alpha sequences out of frame and shared by twins had excess low generation probability.

Separately, the same data were catalogued under a study of yellow fever vaccine responses in identical twins.

The chain employs TRBV9 and TRBJ2-2, with TRBD1 as a possible D gene (5 bases). The sequence derives from a woman aged 18-29 years in good health. The specimen was CD8+ T cells sorted from blood. The CDR3 DNA follows: TGTGCCAGCAGCGCGCAGGGTTGGAGCACCGGGGAGCTGTTTTTT. Translating it yields CASSAQGWSTGELFF.